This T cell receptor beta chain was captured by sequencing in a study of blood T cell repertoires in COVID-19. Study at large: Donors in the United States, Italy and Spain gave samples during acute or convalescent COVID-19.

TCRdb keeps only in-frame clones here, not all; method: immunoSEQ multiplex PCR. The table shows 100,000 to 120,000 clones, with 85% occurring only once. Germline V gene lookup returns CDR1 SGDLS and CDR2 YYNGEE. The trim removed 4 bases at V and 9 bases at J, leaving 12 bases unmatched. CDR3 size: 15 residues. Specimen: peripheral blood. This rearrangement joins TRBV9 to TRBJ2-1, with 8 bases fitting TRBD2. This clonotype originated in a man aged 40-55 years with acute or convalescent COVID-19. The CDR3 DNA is TGTGCCAGCAGCTTGGGACTAGTGGGTCCGCCTGAGCAGTTCTTC. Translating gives CASSLGLVGPPEQFF. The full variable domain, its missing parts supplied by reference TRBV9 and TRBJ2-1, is DSGVTQTPKHLITATGQRVTLRCSPRSGDLSVYWYQQSLDQGLQFLIQYYNGEERAKGNILERFSAQQFPDLHSELNLSSLELGDSALYFCASSLGLVGPPEQFFGPGTRLTVL.